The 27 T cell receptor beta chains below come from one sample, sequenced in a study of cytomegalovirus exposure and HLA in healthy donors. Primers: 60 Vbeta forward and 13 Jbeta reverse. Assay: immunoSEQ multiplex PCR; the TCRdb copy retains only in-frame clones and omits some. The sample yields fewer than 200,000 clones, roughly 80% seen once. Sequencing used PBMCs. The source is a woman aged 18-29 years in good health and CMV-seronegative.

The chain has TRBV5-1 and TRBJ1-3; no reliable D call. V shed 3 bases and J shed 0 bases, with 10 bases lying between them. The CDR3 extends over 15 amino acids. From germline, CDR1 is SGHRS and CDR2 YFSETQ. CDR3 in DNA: TGCGCCAGCAGCTGGCCTGAGGCCTCTGGAAACACCATATATTTT. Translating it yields CASSWPEASGNTIYF.

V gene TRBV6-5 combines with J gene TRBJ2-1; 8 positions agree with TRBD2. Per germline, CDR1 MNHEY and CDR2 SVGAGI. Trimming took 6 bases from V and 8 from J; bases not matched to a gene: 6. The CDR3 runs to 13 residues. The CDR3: CASRAPGGDEQFF. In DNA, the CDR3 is TGTGCCAGCAGGGCCCCCGGGGGGGATGAGCAGTTCTTC.

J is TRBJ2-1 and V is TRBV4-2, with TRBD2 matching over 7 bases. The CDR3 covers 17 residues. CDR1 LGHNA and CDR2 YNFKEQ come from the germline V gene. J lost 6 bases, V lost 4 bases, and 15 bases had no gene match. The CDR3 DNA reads TGTGCCAGCAGCCTCATAGGGGCCTCCACGGGGGGCAATGAGCAGTTCTTC. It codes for CASSLIGASTGGNEQFF.

The CDR3: CASSLRTSGKWETQYF. The CDR3 bases are TGTGCCAGCAGCCTACGGACTAGCGGGAAATGGGAGACCCAGTACTTC. The chain uses TRBV7-6 and TRBJ2-5; TRBD2 matches 12 bases. With 5 bases clipped from V and 5 bases from J, the junction kept 9 bases outside the gene matches. The length of the CDR3 is 16 residues. Germline V lookup: CDR1 SGHVS, CDR2 FNYEAQ.

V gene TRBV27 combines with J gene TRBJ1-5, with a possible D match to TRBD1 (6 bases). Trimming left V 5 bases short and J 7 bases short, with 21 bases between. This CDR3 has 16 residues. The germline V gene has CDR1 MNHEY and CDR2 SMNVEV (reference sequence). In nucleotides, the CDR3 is TGTGCCAGCAGTCCTACCGGGAGGGGGGTCGGGCAGCCCCAGCATTTT. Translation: CASSPTGRGVGQPQHF.

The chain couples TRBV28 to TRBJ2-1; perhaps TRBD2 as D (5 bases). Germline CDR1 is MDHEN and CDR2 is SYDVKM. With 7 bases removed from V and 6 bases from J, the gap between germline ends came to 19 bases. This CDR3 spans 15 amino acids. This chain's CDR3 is CASTPQWMEANEQFF. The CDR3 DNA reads TGTGCCAGCACTCCCCAGTGGATGGAGGCCAATGAGCAGTTCTTC.

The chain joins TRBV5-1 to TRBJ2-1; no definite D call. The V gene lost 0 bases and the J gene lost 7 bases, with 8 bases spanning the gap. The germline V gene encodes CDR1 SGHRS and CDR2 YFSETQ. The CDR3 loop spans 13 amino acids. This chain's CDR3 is CASSLGLENEQFF. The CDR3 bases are TGCGCCAGCAGCTTGGGGCTGGAGAATGAGCAGTTCTTC.

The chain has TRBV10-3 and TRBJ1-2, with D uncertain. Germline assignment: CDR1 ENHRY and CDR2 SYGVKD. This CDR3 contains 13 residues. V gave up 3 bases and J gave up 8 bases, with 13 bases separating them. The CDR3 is CAISDGSGGGYTF. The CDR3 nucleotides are TGTGCCATCAGTGATGGCAGCGGAGGGGGCTACACCTTC.

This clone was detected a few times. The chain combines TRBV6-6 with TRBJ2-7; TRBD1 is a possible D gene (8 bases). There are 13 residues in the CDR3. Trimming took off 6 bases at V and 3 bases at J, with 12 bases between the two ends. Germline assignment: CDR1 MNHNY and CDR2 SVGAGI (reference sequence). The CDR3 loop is CASSYRGGYEQYF. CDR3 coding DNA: TGTGCCAGCAGCTACAGGGGGGGCTACGAGCAGTACTTC.

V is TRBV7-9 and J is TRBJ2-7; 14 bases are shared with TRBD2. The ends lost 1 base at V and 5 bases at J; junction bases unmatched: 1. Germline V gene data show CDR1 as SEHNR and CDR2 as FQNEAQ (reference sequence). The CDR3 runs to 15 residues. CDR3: CASSLGGLAGDEQYF. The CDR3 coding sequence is TGTGCCAGCAGCTTAGGGGGACTAGCGGGAGACGAGCAGTACTTC.

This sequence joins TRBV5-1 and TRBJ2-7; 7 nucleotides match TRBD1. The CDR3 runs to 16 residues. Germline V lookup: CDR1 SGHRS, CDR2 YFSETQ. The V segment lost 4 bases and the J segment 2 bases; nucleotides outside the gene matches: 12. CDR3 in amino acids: CASSPSIGTAAYEQYF. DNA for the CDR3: TGCGCCAGCAGCCCGAGCATTGGGACAGCAGCCTACGAGCAGTACTTC.

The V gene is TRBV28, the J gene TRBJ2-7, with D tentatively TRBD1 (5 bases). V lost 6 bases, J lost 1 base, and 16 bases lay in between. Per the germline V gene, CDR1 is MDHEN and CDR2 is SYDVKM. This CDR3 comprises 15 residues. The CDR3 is CASRFTGSGSYEQYF. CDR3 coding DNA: TGTGCCAGCAGATTCACAGGATCTGGGTCCTACGAGCAGTACTTC.

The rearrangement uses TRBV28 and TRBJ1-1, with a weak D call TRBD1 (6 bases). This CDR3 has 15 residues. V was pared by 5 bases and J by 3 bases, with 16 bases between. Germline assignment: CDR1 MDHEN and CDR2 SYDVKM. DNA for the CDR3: TGTGCCAGCAGTACCTCACAAGAGGGGGACACTGAAGCTTTCTTT. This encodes CASSTSQEGDTEAFF.

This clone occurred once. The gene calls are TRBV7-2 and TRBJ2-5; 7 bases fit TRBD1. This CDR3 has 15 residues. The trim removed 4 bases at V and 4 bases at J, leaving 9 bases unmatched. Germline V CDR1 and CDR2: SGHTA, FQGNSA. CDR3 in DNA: TGTGCCAGCAGCTCACGGACAGGACTGGGAGAGACCCAGTACTTC. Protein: CASSSRTGLGETQYF.

The CDR3 region has the DNA TGTGCCAGTAGTACTACAGGGGCGGGAAACACCATATATTTT. Amino acid sequence: CASSTTGAGNTIYF. The chain has TRBV19 and TRBJ1-3, with 7 bases aligning to TRBD1. Trimming took 4 bases from V and 4 from J; bases not matched to a gene: 4. The CDR3 consists of 14 residues. Germline assignment: CDR1 LNHDA and CDR2 SQIVND (reference sequence). Complete variable domain (other parts from reference TRBV19 and TRBJ1-3): DGGITQSPKYLFRKEGQNVTLSCEQNLNHDAMYWYRQDPGQGLRLIYYSQIVNDFQKGDIAEGYSVSREKKESFPLTVTSAQKNPTAFYLCASSTTGAGNTIYFGEGSWLTVV.

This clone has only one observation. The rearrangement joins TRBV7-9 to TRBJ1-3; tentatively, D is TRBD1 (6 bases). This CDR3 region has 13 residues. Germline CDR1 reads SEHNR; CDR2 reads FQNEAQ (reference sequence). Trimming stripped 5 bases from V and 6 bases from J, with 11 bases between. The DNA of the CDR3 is TGTGCCAGCAGCCTCACAGGGAAAAACACCATATATTTT. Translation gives CASSLTGKNTIYF.

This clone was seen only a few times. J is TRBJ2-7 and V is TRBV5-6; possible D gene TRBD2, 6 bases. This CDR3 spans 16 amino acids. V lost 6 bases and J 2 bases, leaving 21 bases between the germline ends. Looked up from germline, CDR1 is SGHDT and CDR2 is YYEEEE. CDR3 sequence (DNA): TGTGCCAGCACCGCTCGAGGTACAGGCGGGGCCTACGAGCAGTACTTC. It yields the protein CASTARGTGGAYEQYF.

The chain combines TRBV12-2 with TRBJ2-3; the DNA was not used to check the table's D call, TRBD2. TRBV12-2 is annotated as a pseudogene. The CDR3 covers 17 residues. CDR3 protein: CASRNLEGALETDTQYF. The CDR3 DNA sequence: TGTGCAAGTCGCAACCTCGAGGGAGCCCTGGAGACAGATACGCAGTATTTT.

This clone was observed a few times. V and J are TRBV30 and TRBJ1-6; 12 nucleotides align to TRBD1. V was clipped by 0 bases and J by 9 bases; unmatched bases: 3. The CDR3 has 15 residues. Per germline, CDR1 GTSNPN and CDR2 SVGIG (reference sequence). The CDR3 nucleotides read TGTGCCTGGAGTGTGGGGGGACAGGGGGCTTCACCCCTCCACTTT. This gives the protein CAWSVGGQGASPLHF.

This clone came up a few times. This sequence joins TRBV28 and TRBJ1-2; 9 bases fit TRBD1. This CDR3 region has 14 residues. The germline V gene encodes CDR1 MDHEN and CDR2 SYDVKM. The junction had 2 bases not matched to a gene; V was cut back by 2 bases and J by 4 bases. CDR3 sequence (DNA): TGTGCCAGCAGTTTAGGACAGGGGCCCTATGGCTACACCTTC. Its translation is CASSLGQGPYGYTF.

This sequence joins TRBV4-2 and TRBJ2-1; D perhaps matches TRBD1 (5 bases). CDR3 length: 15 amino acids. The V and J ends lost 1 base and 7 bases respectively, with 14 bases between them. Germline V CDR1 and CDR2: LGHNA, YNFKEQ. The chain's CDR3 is CASSQVQDLENEQFF. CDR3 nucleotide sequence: TGTGCCAGCAGCCAAGTACAGGACCTCGAAAATGAGCAGTTCTTC.

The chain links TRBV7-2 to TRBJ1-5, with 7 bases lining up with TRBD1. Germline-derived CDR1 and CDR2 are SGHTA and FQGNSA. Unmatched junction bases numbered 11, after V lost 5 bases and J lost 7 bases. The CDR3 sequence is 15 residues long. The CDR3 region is CASSLQTGPEQPQHF. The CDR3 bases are TGTGCCAGCAGCCTACAGACAGGGCCCGAACAGCCCCAGCATTTT.

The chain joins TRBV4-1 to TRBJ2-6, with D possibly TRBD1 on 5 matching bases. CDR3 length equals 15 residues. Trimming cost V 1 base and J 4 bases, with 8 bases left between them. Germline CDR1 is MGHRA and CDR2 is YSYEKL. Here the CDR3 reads CASSQGTSGANVLTF. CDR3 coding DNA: TGCGCCAGCAGCCAAGGGACAAGCGGGGCCAACGTCCTGACTTTC.

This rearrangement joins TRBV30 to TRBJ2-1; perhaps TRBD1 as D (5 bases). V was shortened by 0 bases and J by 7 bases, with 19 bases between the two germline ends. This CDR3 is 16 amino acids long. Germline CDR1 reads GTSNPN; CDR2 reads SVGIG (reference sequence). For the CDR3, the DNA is TGTGCCTGGAGTGTACGGCTCCAGGGAAGGAGAAATGAGCAGTTCTTC. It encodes CAWSVRLQGRRNEQFF.

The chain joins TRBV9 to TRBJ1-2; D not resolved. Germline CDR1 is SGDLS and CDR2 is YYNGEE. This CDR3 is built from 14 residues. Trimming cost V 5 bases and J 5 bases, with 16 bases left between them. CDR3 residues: CASSPPGEAYGYTF. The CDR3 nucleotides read TGTGCCAGCAGTCCCCCCGGGGAGGCTTATGGCTACACCTTC.

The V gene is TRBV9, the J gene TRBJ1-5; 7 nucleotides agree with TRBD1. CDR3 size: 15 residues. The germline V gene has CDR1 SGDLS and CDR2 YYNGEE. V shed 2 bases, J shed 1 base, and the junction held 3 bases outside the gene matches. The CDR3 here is CASSVGTASNQPQHF. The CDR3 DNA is TGTGCCAGCAGCGTCGGGACAGCGAGCAATCAGCCCCAGCATTTT.

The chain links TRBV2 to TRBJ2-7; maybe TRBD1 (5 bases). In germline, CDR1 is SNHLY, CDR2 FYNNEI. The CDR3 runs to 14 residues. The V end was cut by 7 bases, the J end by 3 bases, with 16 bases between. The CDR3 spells CASKWQDKSYEQYF. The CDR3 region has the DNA TGTGCCAGCAAGTGGCAGGACAAAAGCTACGAGCAGTACTTC.